The 28 T cell receptor beta chains below come from one sample, sequenced in a study of post-analysis software for immune sequencing data. The study, taken as a whole, reports: Higher frequency in patients than in controls was seen for roughly five TRBV segments, with TRBV5-6, TRBV5-1 and TRBV20-1 among them.

These receptors' antigens are unknown. Unique molecular identifiers tagged the TCR beta cDNA libraries. TCRdb recomputed calls from the PCR reads with MiXCR, one row per CDR3 protein. The table shows 650,000 to 850,000 distinct CDR3 sequences, with about 43% occurring only once. Sequencing used blood. These receptors originate from a girl under 18 with multiple sclerosis.

This clonotype was recorded a few times. V and J are TRBV5-6 and TRBJ1-1, with D uncertain. V shed 4 bases and J shed 14 bases, with 27 bases lying between them. CDR1 and CDR2 (germline): SGHDT, YYEEEE. CDR3 size: 15 residues. The CDR3 reads CASSPSQRVGNEQFF. In DNA, the CDR3 is TGTGCCAGCAGCCCTAGCCAAAGGGTAGGGAATGAGCAGTTCTTT. The variable domain in full, with the rest retrieved from reference TRBV5-6 and TRBJ1-1, is DAGVTQSPTHLIKTRGQQVTLRCSPKSGHDTVSWYQQALGQGPQFIFQYYEEEERQRGNFPDRFSGHQFPNYSSELNVNALLLGDSALYLCASSPSQRVGNEQFFGQGTRLTVV.

This clonotype was picked up a small number of times. The chain uses TRBV6-2 or TRBV6-3 and TRBJ1-5, with a weak D call TRBD1 (5 bases). V gave up 4 bases and J gave up 9 bases, with 10 bases separating them. This CDR3 has 12 amino acids. CDR1 MNHEY and CDR2 SVGEGT come from the germline V gene. The CDR3 DNA reads TGTGCCAGCAGTTTTAGGCAGGGGCCCCAGCATTTT. Encoded protein: CASSFRQGPQHF.

This clonotype was counted only a few times. The rearrangement links TRBV3-1 to TRBJ1-2; perhaps TRBD1 as D (6 bases). Trimming left V 1 base short and J 7 bases short, with 16 bases between. CDR1 LGHDT and CDR2 YNNKEL come from the germline V gene (reference sequence). The CDR3 runs to 15 residues. This CDR3 reads CASSQGRQGRSGYTF. CDR3 DNA: TGTGCCAGCAGCCAAGGTCGCCAGGGGAGAAGTGGCTACACCTTC. Supplemented by reference TRBV3-1 and TRBJ1-2, the full variable domain reads DTAVSQTPKYLVTQMGNDKSIKCEQNLGHDTMYWYKQDSKKFLKIMFSYNNKELIINETVPNRFSPKSPDKAHLNLHINSLELGDSAVYFCASSQGRQGRSGYTFGSGTRLTVV.

The genes are TRBV7-6 and TRBJ2-1; 7 positions match TRBD1. This CDR3 region has 16 residues. Germline loops: CDR1 SGHVS, CDR2 FNYEAQ. V lost 1 base, J lost 5 bases, and 8 bases stayed unmatched. CDR3 loop: CASSLEVGQVDNEQFF. The DNA for the CDR3 is TGTGCCAGCAGCTTAGAAGTAGGACAGGTGGACAATGAGCAGTTCTTC.

J is TRBJ2-7 and V is TRBV27, with TRBD2 identical over 7 bases. J gave up 2 bases and V 1 base, and 11 bases lay outside the gene matches. Germline V gene sequence: CDR1 MNHEY, CDR2 SMNVEV (reference sequence). The length of the CDR3 is 17 residues. In DNA, the CDR3 is TGTGCCAGCAGTTTATGGGGCCCTAGCGGAGGGCCCTACGAGCAGTACTTC. This encodes CASSLWGPSGGPYEQYF.

This rearrangement joins TRBV3-1 to TRBJ2-7, with D perhaps matching TRBD2 (6 bases). This CDR3 is built from 13 residues. The V end was cut by 4 bases, the J end by 4 bases, with 11 bases between. Per the germline V gene, CDR1 is LGHDT and CDR2 is YNNKEL (reference sequence). CDR3 in DNA: TGTGCCAGCAGCCGACTAGAGGGGTACGAGCAGTACTTC. Its translation: CASSRLEGYEQYF.

This rearrangement joins TRBV30 to TRBJ1-5, with D uncertain. The CDR3 spans 13 residues. The ends were cut back, 3 bases at V and 4 bases at J, with 10 bases in the middle. Per germline, CDR1 GTSNPN and CDR2 SVGIG (reference sequence). CDR3 protein: CAWRSRGNQPQHF. The CDR3, as DNA: TGTGCCTGGAGGAGCCGTGGTAATCAGCCCCAGCATTTT.

The rearrangement links TRBV7-3 to TRBJ2-1; 7 positions agree with TRBD2. V trimming: 1 base; J trimming: 4 bases; junction bases outside the gene matches: 4. Per germline, CDR1 SGHTA and CDR2 FQGTGA. CDR3 length: 15 amino acids. The CDR3 region has the DNA TGTGCCAGCAGCTTAAGAAGCGGGGATTACAATGAGCAGTTCTTC. It translates to CASSLRSGDYNEQFF.

This clonotype turned up a few times. The V and J genes are TRBV29-1 and TRBJ2-1, with 11 bases that match TRBD2. The CDR3 consists of 17 residues. V trimming: 6 bases; J trimming: 4 bases; junction bases outside the gene matches: 14. Germline V gives CDR1 SQVTM, CDR2 ANQGSEA. Here the CDR3 reads CSVRSMTSGEYYNEQFF. The CDR3 DNA reads TGCAGCGTCCGTTCTATGACTAGCGGGGAATATTACAATGAGCAGTTCTTC.

This rearrangement joins TRBV28 to TRBJ2-7; TRBD2 matches 7 bases. The V gene end was trimmed by 7 bases and the J gene end by 2 bases; junction bases not matched to a gene: 17. CDR3 length equals 17 residues. CDR1 MDHEN and CDR2 SYDVKM come from the germline V gene. CDR3 amino acids: CASTTKTPAGWTYEQYF. For the CDR3, the DNA is TGTGCCAGCACCACAAAAACCCCAGCGGGATGGACCTACGAGCAGTACTTC.

The chain combines TRBV7-3 with TRBJ2-7; perhaps TRBD2 as D (6 bases). CDR3 size: 13 residues. Per the germline V gene, CDR1 is SGHTA and CDR2 is FQGTGA. V was clipped by 5 bases and J by 5 bases, with 13 bases between them. CDR3 residues: CASSHVGGDEQYF. CDR3 sequence (DNA): TGTGCCAGCAGCCATGTGGGGGGAGACGAGCAGTACTTC.

To note about this clonotype: The junction and the germline gene differ at one end; a read error may be behind it. This chain uses TRBV18 with TRBJ2-1; D gene ambiguous. The V gene's germline CDR1 is KGHSH and CDR2 LQKENI. There are 12 residues in the CDR3. The CDR3 region has the DNA TGTGTCAGCTCACCTATTAACAATGAGCAGTTCTTC. Protein sequence: CVSSPINNEQFF.

This chain connects TRBV20-1 to TRBJ2-5; tentatively, D is TRBD1 (6 bases). CDR3 size: 13 residues. Germline-derived CDR1 and CDR2 are DFQATT and SNEGSKA (reference sequence). Trimming pared 3 bases from V and 11 bases from J, leaving 19 bases between. The DNA of the CDR3 is TGCAGTGCTAGCTCCCACAGGGATTGGGAGCAGTACTTC. This translates into CSASSHRDWEQYF.

This clonotype has only one observation. Written as DNA, the CDR3 is TGCGCCAGCAGCCCCAGGGGACTAGAAGGGCGCAATGAGCAGTTCTTC. Protein sequence: CASSPRGLEGRNEQFF. The chain employs TRBV5-1 and TRBJ2-1, with 8 positions matching TRBD2. Germline values: CDR1 SGHRS, CDR2 YFSETQ. The J segment lost 6 bases and the V segment lost 4 bases, leaving 12 bases of the junction unmatched. The CDR3 spans 16 residues.

The rearrangement joins TRBV7-2 to TRBJ2-3; D gene ambiguous. The length of the CDR3 is 15 residues. Per the germline V gene, CDR1 is SGHTA and CDR2 is FQGNSA. V was cut by 3 bases and J by 0 bases, with 10 bases left in between. CDR3 nucleotides: TGTGCCAGCAGCTTCCTCGACGTTAGCACAGATACGCAGTATTTT. It specifies CASSFLDVSTDTQYF.

The chain has TRBV6-6 and TRBJ2-7; D is possibly TRBD2 (6 bases). V gave up 6 bases and J gave up 1 base, with 19 bases separating them. This CDR3 spans 16 amino acids. Germline V gene data show CDR1 as MNHNY and CDR2 as SVGAGI (reference sequence). CDR3 residues: CASRSRWRAGSYEQYF. DNA for the CDR3: TGTGCCAGCAGGTCACGATGGAGGGCCGGTTCCTACGAGCAGTACTTC.

The chain employs TRBV20-1 and TRBJ2-1; D unresolved. The J call may not be correct, given that the DNA end is closer to TRBJ2-7. CDR3 length equals 14 residues. CDR1 is DFQATT and CDR2 is SNEGSKA in the germline V gene (reference sequence). The CDR3 loop is CSAIRAPLYNEQYF. The DNA of the CDR3 is TGCAGTGCTATCCGAGCCCCACTCTACAATGAGCAGTACTTC.

In its sample, this clonotype was seen many times. V and J are TRBV15 and TRBJ2-6; TRBD1 aligns across 7 bases. The trim removed 5 bases at V and 0 bases at J, leaving 10 bases unmatched. The CDR3 is 18 amino acids. Germline V gene lookup returns CDR1 LNHNV and CDR2 YYDKDF (reference sequence). The CDR3 region is CATSFPGQSNSGANVLTF. The CDR3 DNA sequence: TGTGCCACCAGCTTTCCGGGACAGTCAAACTCTGGGGCCAACGTCCTGACTTTC.

The V and J genes are TRBV5-6 and TRBJ2-3, with 8 bases that match TRBD1. CDR1 SGHDT and CDR2 YYEEEE come from the germline V gene. V dropped 4 bases and J dropped 5; count of bases not matched to a gene: 6. There are 14 residues in the CDR3. The CDR3 sequence is CASSTRGRGDTQYF. The CDR3 DNA sequence: TGTGCCAGCAGCACCAGGGGGCGAGGAGATACGCAGTATTTT.

This clonotype was detected a few times. The chain couples TRBV29-1 to TRBJ2-3; no clear D. Germline V lookup: CDR1 SQVTM, CDR2 ANQGSEA. The CDR3 has 14 residues. Trimming removed 1 base at V and 5 bases at J, with 13 bases between. CDR3 nucleotide sequence: TGCAGCGTTGAAGTCGGCAGGCCTGTAGATACGCAGTATTTT. Translating it yields CSVEVGRPVDTQYF.

This clonotype has a handful of counts. Germline is not matched at one junction end, which may reflect a read error. In DNA form, the CDR3 reads TGTGCCAACAGTCCGTCGGGGGCGAGGGGAACTGAAGCTTTCTTT. Its translation is CANSPSGARGTEAFF. The V and J genes are TRBV6-5 and TRBJ1-1; a possible D gene is TRBD1 (6 bases). Per germline, CDR1 MNHEY and CDR2 SVGAGI. The CDR3 is made up of 15 amino acids.

This chain joins TRBV7-3 and TRBJ2-1, with no clear D. The CDR3 totals 15 residues. The germline gives CDR1 SGHTA, CDR2 FQGTGA. V shed 5 bases and J shed 2 bases, with 13 bases lying between them. The CDR3 DNA is TGTGCCAGCAGCCCCAAGGTGGCTACCTACAATGAGCAGTTCTTC. This encodes CASSPKVATYNEQFF.

The rearrangement joins TRBV4-3 to TRBJ1-2; 8 nucleotides align to TRBD1. The V gene end was trimmed by 1 base and the J gene end by 4 bases; junction bases not matched to a gene: 2. This CDR3 has 14 amino acids. Germline V lookup: CDR1 LGHNA, CDR2 YSLEER. The chain's CDR3 is CASSQAGGGYGYTF. In nucleotides, the CDR3 is TGCGCCAGCAGCCAAGCAGGGGGCGGCTATGGCTACACCTTC.

This clonotype showed up many times. V is TRBV6-2 or TRBV6-3 and J is TRBJ2-6; no firm D call. Per the germline V gene, CDR1 is MNHEY and CDR2 is SVGEGT. The CDR3 is 15 amino acids. Trimming removed 11 bases at V and 0 bases at J, with 14 bases between. The CDR3 DNA is TGTGCCGTAGAATCCCCAAACTCTGGGGCCAACGTCCTGACTTTC. Its translation is CAVESPNSGANVLTF.

This clonotype was seen a few times. J is TRBJ1-1 and V is TRBV9; a possible D gene is TRBD1 (6 bases). Germline CDR1 SGDLS, CDR2 YYNGEE. V dropped 4 bases and J dropped 6 bases, with 13 bases sitting between them. The CDR3 extends over 13 amino acids. The chain's CDR3 is CASSPGGASEAFF. The CDR3 DNA reads as TGTGCCAGCAGCCCCGGGGGGGCATCTGAAGCTTTCTTT.

CDR3 bases: TGTGCCACCCCCTGGGGGGGGTTATGCTACGAGCAGTACTTC. Its protein is CATPWGGLCYEQYF. The chain is built from TRBV6-6 and TRBJ2-7; 7 bases map to TRBD2. CDR3 length: 14 amino acids. With V trimmed by 10 bases and J by 3 bases, 12 bases remained unmatched. From germline, CDR1 is MNHNY and CDR2 SVGAGI (reference sequence).

The chain joins TRBV5-1 to TRBJ2-7; 7 nucleotides align to TRBD2. After removal of 4 bases from V and 7 bases from J, the junction contained 11 bases not matched to a gene. This CDR3 contains 14 residues. The V gene's germline CDR1 is SGHRS and CDR2 YFSETQ. CDR3 in amino acids: CASSPRDYPLEQYF. The CDR3 bases are TGCGCCAGCAGCCCCCGGGACTACCCCCTGGAGCAGTACTTC.

This rearrangement joins TRBV5-6 to TRBJ2-3, with 9 bases fitting TRBD1. Germline V gene data show CDR1 as SGHDT and CDR2 as YYEEEE. The CDR3 is made up of 15 amino acids. V lost 1 base to trimming and J lost 4 bases; unmatched junction nucleotides: 4. CDR3 amino acids: CASSLMGQGSDTQYF. The CDR3 DNA reads as TGTGCCAGCAGCTTGATGGGACAGGGCTCAGATACGCAGTATTTT.